The entry below gives a single TCR beta chain sequence along with its context. Relative to the germline gene, one junction end is altered; a read error may explain this. This specimen belongs to a study of CD8 T cells in Susac syndrome. TCR beta from blood CD8+ and CD4+ T cells was sequenced. Age- and sex-matched healthy donors served as the control group. Random hexamers served to reverse transcribe roughly 0.45 to 1 ug RNA. TCR beta CDR3 was amplified by immunoSEQ multiplex PCR. This amplification extended across 54 Vbeta and 13 Jbeta segments. TCRdb passed the immunoSEQ multiplex PCR reads through MiXCR, listing each CDR3 protein once. The data contain about 160,000 distinct CDR3 sequences, under 95% of them seen just once; the ten biggest clones take up approximately 0.082%. The sequenced material came from CD4+ T cells from PBMCs. The receptor was isolated from a human donor in good health.

The CDR3 here is CASSLAGGETQYF. The CDR3 DNA reads as TGTGCCAGCAGTTTAGCGGGTGGGGAGACCCAGTACTTC. The rearrangement links TRBV7-2 to TRBJ2-5; 7 bases map to TRBD2. Germline lookup yields CDR1 SGHTA and CDR2 FQGNSA. CDR3 length: 13 residues.